This is a list of T cell receptor beta chains from one sample in a study of shared clonotypes between healthy human individuals. Method: immunoSEQ multiplex PCR; TCRdb's copy keeps in-frame clones and lacks some. Among 2 million to 2.5 million clones, less than 95% were seen once, and the ten largest hold 0.85% to 1.2%. Input material: naive CD8+ T cells sorted from blood. The receptors were gathered from a man younger than 35 in good health. Both conserved end residues are part of each CDR3. D genes are given only for firm matches. Only some rows state a clone size, as once, few, many or a class for expanded clones.

clone size: -; J gene: TRBJ2-2; D gene: TRBD1; CDR3 length: 15; V gene: TRBV2; CDR3 protein: CASSEHRGLTGELFF; CDR3 DNA: TGTGCCAGCAGTGAACACAGGGGGCTTACCGGGGAGCTGTTTTTT
clone size: -; J gene: TRBJ1-1; D gene: -; CDR3 length: 16; V gene: TRBV2; CDR3 protein: CASSELFDSLNTEAFF; CDR3 DNA: TGTGCCAGCAGTGAGCTTTTCGACAGCTTGAACACTGAAGCTTTCTTT
clone size: -; J gene: TRBJ2-7; D gene: TRBD1; CDR3 length: 15; V gene: TRBV5-6; CDR3 protein: CASSSGTEVDYEQYF; CDR3 DNA: TGTGCCAGCAGCTCGGGGACAGAGGTTGACTACGAGCAGTACTTC
clone size: -; J gene: TRBJ2-1; D gene: -; CDR3 length: 14; V gene: TRBV4-2; CDR3 protein: CASSQGGLGNEQFF; CDR3 DNA: TGTGCCAGCAGCCAAGGGGGTCTAGGGAATGAGCAGTTCTTC
clone size: -; J gene: TRBJ2-7; D gene: TRBD1; CDR3 length: 14; V gene: TRBV6-1; CDR3 protein: CASSAGQGAHEQYF; CDR3 DNA: TGTGCCAGCAGTGCAGGACAGGGGGCCCACGAGCAGTACTTC
clone size: -; J gene: TRBJ2-1; D gene: -; CDR3 length: 15; V gene: TRBV6-5; CDR3 protein: CATSGEGGAYNEQFF; CDR3 DNA: TGTGCCACCTCGGGGGAGGGGGGGGCCTACAATGAGCAGTTCTTC
clone size: -; J gene: TRBJ2-7; D gene: -; CDR3 length: 15; V gene: TRBV16; CDR3 protein: CASSQPEGTAYEQYF; CDR3 DNA: TGTGCCAGCAGCCAACCCGAGGGGACTGCCTACGAGCAGTACTTC
clone size: -; J gene: TRBJ2-7; D gene: TRBD1; CDR3 length: 12; V gene: TRBV9; CDR3 protein: CASSGTGPEQYF; CDR3 DNA: TGTGCCAGCAGCGGGACAGGGCCCGAGCAGTACTTC
clone size: -; J gene: TRBJ2-3; D gene: -; CDR3 length: 15; V gene: TRBV7-3; CDR3 protein: CASSHLLGSTDTQYF; CDR3 DNA: TGTGCCAGCAGCCACCTTCTGGGGAGCACAGATACGCAGTATTTT
clone size: -; J gene: TRBJ2-7; D gene: -; CDR3 length: 14; V gene: TRBV27; CDR3 protein: CASSLSGSPYEQYF; CDR3 DNA: TGTGCCAGCAGTTTATCGGGCAGTCCTTACGAGCAGTACTTC
clone size: -; J gene: TRBJ1-6; D gene: TRBD1; CDR3 length: 16; V gene: TRBV27; CDR3 protein: CASSSLQGVYNSPLHF; CDR3 DNA: TGTGCCAGCAGTTCCTTACAGGGGGTATATAATTCACCCCTCCACTTT
clone size: -; J gene: TRBJ2-7; D gene: TRBD2; CDR3 length: 12; V gene: TRBV27; CDR3 protein: CASGLAFYEQYF; CDR3 DNA: TGTGCCTCGGGACTAGCCTTCTACGAGCAGTACTTC
clone size: once; J gene: TRBJ2-2; D gene: -; CDR3 length: 14; V gene: TRBV27; CDR3 protein: CASSPGGGTGELFF; CDR3 DNA: TGTGCCAGCAGTCCCGGGGGCGGCACCGGGGAGCTGTTTTTT
clone size: -; J gene: TRBJ2-7; D gene: -; CDR3 length: 14; V gene: TRBV6-5; CDR3 protein: CASSYSGKPYEQYF; CDR3 DNA: TGTGCCAGCAGTTACTCCGGGAAACCCTACGAGCAGTACTTC
clone size: -; J gene: TRBJ2-5; D gene: TRBD2; CDR3 length: 16; V gene: TRBV6-5; CDR3 protein: CASSFRLAGVMETQYF; CDR3 DNA: TGTGCCAGCAGTTTTAGACTAGCGGGAGTAATGGAGACCCAGTACTTC
clone size: -; J gene: TRBJ2-7; D gene: -; CDR3 length: 11; V gene: TRBV14; CDR3 protein: CASSQEGVQYF; CDR3 DNA: TGTGCCAGCAGCCAAGAGGGGGTGCAGTACTTC
clone size: -; J gene: TRBJ2-5; D gene: TRBD1; CDR3 length: 14; V gene: TRBV27; CDR3 protein: CASSSTGLRETQYF; CDR3 DNA: TGTGCCAGCAGTTCGACAGGGTTGAGGGAGACCCAGTACTTC
clone size: -; J gene: TRBJ2-7; D gene: TRBD2; CDR3 length: 16; V gene: TRBV4-3; CDR3 protein: CASSQVLAGGPGEQYF; CDR3 DNA: TGCGCCAGCAGCCAAGTCCTAGCGGGAGGGCCCGGAGAGCAGTACTTC
clone size: -; J gene: TRBJ2-1; D gene: -; CDR3 length: 17; V gene: TRBV6-1; CDR3 protein: CASSEAQQASLFNEQFF; CDR3 DNA: TGTGCCAGCAGTGAAGCGCAACAGGCCTCATTATTCAATGAGCAGTTCTTC
clone size: -; J gene: TRBJ2-3; D gene: -; CDR3 length: 16; V gene: TRBV28; CDR3 protein: CASRVAGPSDTDTQYF; CDR3 DNA: TGTGCCAGCAGGGTTGCGGGGCCTTCCGACACAGATACGCAGTATTTT
clone size: -; J gene: TRBJ2-5; D gene: -; CDR3 length: 12; V gene: TRBV18; CDR3 protein: CASSSPGETQYF; CDR3 DNA: TGTGCCAGCTCATCTCCCGGGGAGACCCAGTACTTC
clone size: -; J gene: TRBJ1-3; D gene: TRBD1; CDR3 length: 18; V gene: TRBV7-9; CDR3 protein: CASSPKIQGAESLNTIYF; CDR3 DNA: TGTGCCAGCAGCCCAAAAATACAGGGGGCTGAGAGTCTGAACACCATATATTTT
clone size: -; J gene: TRBJ1-2; D gene: TRBD1; CDR3 length: 13; V gene: TRBV6-5; CDR3 protein: CASSGTGAYGYTF; CDR3 DNA: TGTGCCAGCAGTGGGACAGGGGCCTATGGCTACACCTTC
clone size: -; J gene: TRBJ1-1; D gene: -; CDR3 length: 13; V gene: TRBV2; CDR3 protein: CASSEETVTEAFF; CDR3 DNA: TGTGCCAGCAGCGAGGAGACAGTCACTGAAGCTTTCTTT
clone size: -; J gene: TRBJ2-2; D gene: -; CDR3 length: 13; V gene: TRBV7-5; CDR3 protein: CARRLENTGELFF; CDR3 DNA: TGTGCCAGAAGGCTAGAGAACACCGGGGAGCTGTTTTTT
clone size: -; J gene: TRBJ2-3; D gene: TRBD2; CDR3 length: 14; V gene: TRBV7-9; CDR3 protein: CASSPGLAGDTQYF; CDR3 DNA: TGTGCCAGCAGCCCGGGACTAGCGGGAGATACGCAGTATTTT
clone size: -; J gene: TRBJ2-1; D gene: TRBD2; CDR3 length: 15; V gene: TRBV7-2; CDR3 protein: CASSLAGTSGDEQFF; CDR3 DNA: TGTGCCAGCAGCTTAGCGGGTACTAGCGGGGATGAGCAGTTCTTC
clone size: once; J gene: TRBJ1-2; D gene: -; CDR3 length: 14; V gene: TRBV2; CDR3 protein: CATLDPGGSYGYTF; CDR3 DNA: TGTGCCACCCTTGACCCCGGGGGGAGCTATGGCTACACCTTC
clone size: -; J gene: TRBJ1-5; D gene: -; CDR3 length: 16; V gene: TRBV7-9; CDR3 protein: CASSLGAGEWDQPQHF; CDR3 DNA: TGTGCCAGCAGCTTGGGGGCAGGTGAGTGGGATCAGCCCCAGCATTTT
clone size: -; J gene: TRBJ2-3; D gene: TRBD2; CDR3 length: 14; V gene: TRBV25-1; CDR3 protein: CASSPSGGSGTQYF; CDR3 DNA: TGTGCCAGCAGCCCTAGCGGGGGGTCAGGAACGCAGTATTTT
clone size: once; J gene: TRBJ2-5; D gene: TRBD1; CDR3 length: 13; V gene: TRBV10-2; CDR3 protein: CASTGQGRETQYF; CDR3 DNA: TGCGCCAGCACCGGACAGGGGCGAGAGACCCAGTACTTC
clone size: -; J gene: TRBJ1-4; D gene: -; CDR3 length: 14; V gene: TRBV19; CDR3 protein: CASTLDTSNEKLFF; CDR3 DNA: TGTGCCAGTACCCTAGACACGTCTAATGAAAAACTGTTTTTT
clone size: -; J gene: TRBJ2-5; D gene: -; CDR3 length: 14; V gene: TRBV7-9; CDR3 protein: CASSLLWAGETQYF; CDR3 DNA: TGTGCCAGCAGCTTACTCTGGGCCGGGGAGACCCAGTACTTC
clone size: -; J gene: TRBJ2-3; D gene: TRBD2; CDR3 length: 16; V gene: TRBV7-9; CDR3 protein: CASSPGTSGLKDTQYF; CDR3 DNA: TGTGCCAGCAGCCCCGGGACTAGCGGACTCAAAGATACGCAGTATTTT
clone size: -; J gene: TRBJ2-1; D gene: TRBD1; CDR3 length: 16; V gene: TRBV7-9; CDR3 protein: CASSGKGQANPGEQFF; CDR3 DNA: TGTGCCAGCAGCGGGAAGGGACAGGCGAATCCCGGTGAGCAGTTCTTC
clone size: -; J gene: TRBJ2-7; D gene: -; CDR3 length: 14; V gene: TRBV11-2; CDR3 protein: CASSRDTLSYEQYF; CDR3 DNA: TGTGCCAGCAGCCGAGACACCCTCTCCTACGAGCAGTACTTC
clone size: -; J gene: TRBJ2-7; D gene: -; CDR3 length: 15; V gene: TRBV11-2; CDR3 protein: CASSLDFGAYYEQYF; CDR3 DNA: TGTGCCAGCAGCTTAGATTTCGGGGCGTACTACGAGCAGTACTTC
clone size: -; J gene: TRBJ2-3; D gene: -; CDR3 length: 17; V gene: TRBV27; CDR3 protein: CASSSSWGAGSPDTQYF; CDR3 DNA: TGTGCCAGCAGTTCTTCCTGGGGCGCGGGGTCCCCAGATACGCAGTATTTT
clone size: -; J gene: TRBJ2-1; D gene: -; CDR3 length: 13; V gene: TRBV19; CDR3 protein: CASRTRDSDEQFF; CDR3 DNA: TGTGCCAGTAGGACCCGGGACTCGGATGAGCAGTTCTTC
clone size: -; J gene: TRBJ2-7; D gene: -; CDR3 length: 12; V gene: TRBV7-9; CDR3 protein: CASSQDTYEQYF; CDR3 DNA: TGTGCCAGCAGCCAGGACACCTACGAGCAGTACTTC
clone size: -; J gene: TRBJ2-7; D gene: TRBD1; CDR3 length: 14; V gene: TRBV5-6; CDR3 protein: CASSPDRSDYEQYF; CDR3 DNA: TGTGCCAGCAGCCCGGACAGGAGCGACTACGAGCAGTACTTC
clone size: -; J gene: TRBJ2-2; D gene: -; CDR3 length: 13; V gene: TRBV5-1; CDR3 protein: CASSSEGPRELFF; CDR3 DNA: TGCGCCAGCAGCTCGGAAGGGCCACGGGAGCTGTTTTTT
clone size: -; J gene: TRBJ2-7; D gene: TRBD1; CDR3 length: 14; V gene: TRBV11-3; CDR3 protein: CASSLQDREYEQYF; CDR3 DNA: TGTGCCAGCAGCTTACAGGACAGGGAGTACGAGCAGTACTTC
clone size: -; J gene: TRBJ2-3; D gene: -; CDR3 length: 14; V gene: TRBV27; CDR3 protein: CASSPRGSTDTQYF; CDR3 DNA: TGTGCCAGCAGTCCGCGGGGCAGCACAGATACGCAGTATTTT
clone size: -; J gene: TRBJ1-1; D gene: TRBD1; CDR3 length: 17; V gene: TRBV18; CDR3 protein: CASSPFTGTGSSTEAFF; CDR3 DNA: TGTGCCAGCTCGCCCTTTACCGGGACAGGGTCGAGCACTGAAGCTTTCTTT
clone size: -; J gene: TRBJ2-5; D gene: -; CDR3 length: 15; V gene: TRBV7-6; CDR3 protein: CASSLAQRYGETQYF; CDR3 DNA: TGTGCCAGCAGCTTAGCGCAACGTTACGGAGAGACCCAGTACTTC
clone size: -; J gene: TRBJ2-7; D gene: TRBD1; CDR3 length: 15; V gene: TRBV4-3; CDR3 protein: CASSQGDRDLSEQYF; CDR3 DNA: TGCGCCAGCAGCCAAGGAGACAGGGACCTCAGCGAGCAGTACTTC
clone size: -; J gene: TRBJ2-3; D gene: -; CDR3 length: 14; V gene: TRBV5-8; CDR3 protein: CASSLGGPEDTQYF; CDR3 DNA: TGTGCCAGCAGCTTAGGCGGTCCGGAAGATACGCAGTATTTT
clone size: once; J gene: TRBJ2-5; D gene: TRBD1; CDR3 length: 13; V gene: TRBV29-1; CDR3 protein: CSAGTGVLETQYF; CDR3 DNA: TGCAGCGCCGGGACAGGGGTTCTGGAGACCCAGTACTTC
clone size: -; J gene: TRBJ2-1; D gene: -; CDR3 length: 11; V gene: TRBV20-1; CDR3 protein: CSASLDNEQFF; CDR3 DNA: TGCAGTGCTAGTCTGGACAATGAGCAGTTCTTC
clone size: -; J gene: TRBJ2-1; D gene: TRBD2; CDR3 length: 15; V gene: TRBV4-3; CDR3 protein: CASSQPLSGSNEQFF; CDR3 DNA: TGCGCCAGCAGCCAGCCTCTTAGCGGGAGCAATGAGCAGTTCTTC
clone size: once; J gene: TRBJ1-1; D gene: -; CDR3 length: 15; V gene: TRBV7-9; CDR3 protein: CASSLGQLTNTEAFF; CDR3 DNA: TGTGCCAGCAGCTTAGGACAGCTGACGAACACTGAAGCTTTCTTT
clone size: -; J gene: TRBJ2-7; D gene: TRBD1; CDR3 length: 13; V gene: TRBV4-1; CDR3 protein: CASSPRQGGEQYF; CDR3 DNA: TGCGCCAGCAGCCCTCGACAGGGCGGGGAGCAGTACTTC
clone size: once; J gene: TRBJ2-7; D gene: -; CDR3 length: 17; V gene: TRBV7-9; CDR3 protein: CASSLYLGLAVFYEQYF; CDR3 DNA: TGTGCCAGCAGCTTATATCTCGGGTTAGCGGTTTTCTACGAGCAGTACTTC
clone size: few; J gene: TRBJ2-1; D gene: -; CDR3 length: 15; V gene: TRBV12-5; CDR3 protein: CASGEGQVDYNEQFF; CDR3 DNA: TGTGCTAGTGGTGAGGGGCAGGTGGACTACAATGAGCAGTTCTTC
clone size: -; J gene: TRBJ2-7; D gene: TRBD2; CDR3 length: 14; V gene: TRBV7-2; CDR3 protein: CASSFAGRDHEQYF; CDR3 DNA: TGTGCCAGCAGCTTTGCCGGGAGGGACCACGAGCAGTACTTC
clone size: -; J gene: TRBJ2-2; D gene: -; CDR3 length: 13; V gene: TRBV29-1; CDR3 protein: CSVDSVNTGELFF; CDR3 DNA: TGCAGCGTTGATTCGGTGAACACCGGGGAGCTGTTTTTT